This entry lists 28 T cell receptor beta chains sequenced from one sample in a study of immune evolution from preneoplasia to lung adenocarcinoma (dated by TCRdb to the early 2020s). The library was built by means of the immunoSEQ multiplex PCR assay. TCRdb's version of the immuneACCESS table is confined to in-frame rearrangements and falls short of the full clone set. An unresolved V gene accounts for under half of the shortfall where checked; the remainder is of unknown origin. Within this sample are 25,000 to 30,000 clones, with less than 80% of them counted one time only. 5.5% to 6% of the sample comes from the top ten. The sample consisted of FFPE invasive lung adenocarcinoma tissue. The sample's cell subset or site label is to be understood as: frankly invasive lung adenocarcinoma (ADC). These receptors came from a person aged 55 to 69 with invasive lung adenocarcinoma. Some clones in this sample may be carry-over from other donors' samples.

The CDR3 region is CASSPASRAQGGQYF. CDR3 DNA: TGCGCCAGCAGCCCTGCCTCAAGGGCGCAAGGGGGGCAGTACTTC. This chain connects TRBV5-1 to TRBJ2-7, with D possibly matching TRBD1 (6 bases). The ends were cut back, 4 bases at V and 9 bases at J, with 23 bases in the middle. The CDR3 runs 15 residues. From germline, CDR1 is SGHRS and CDR2 YFSETQ.

The rearrangement joins TRBV11-2 to TRBJ2-1, with 7 bases that match TRBD1. The CDR3 is made up of 15 amino acids. Trimming at V came to 5 bases and at J to 2 bases, leaving 6 bases not matched to a gene. Per the germline V gene, CDR1 is SGHAT and CDR2 is FQNNGV. For the CDR3, the DNA is TGTGCCAGCAGCGAACAGGGGCCCCCCTACAATGAGCAGTTCTTC. Amino acid sequence: CASSEQGPPYNEQFF.

This clone was seen a handful of times. The rearrangement uses TRBV5-1 and TRBJ2-3; TRBD1 matches 8 bases. V lost 4 bases to trimming and J lost 6 bases; unmatched junction nucleotides: 4. The CDR3 covers 13 residues. CDR1 is SGHRS, CDR2 YFSETQ, per germline. The CDR3 reads CASSARQGDTQYF. CDR3 nucleotides: TGCGCCAGCAGCGCCCGACAGGGGGATACGCAGTATTTT. The full variable domain, rest sourced from reference TRBV5-1 and TRBJ2-3, is KAGVTQTPRYLIKTRGQQVTLSCSPISGHRSVSWYQQTPGQGLQFLFEYFSETQRNKGNFPGRFSGRQFSNSRSEMNVSTLELGDSALYLCASSARQGDTQYFGPGTRLTVL.

DNA for the CDR3: TGTGCCAGCAGCCAGGGGAATTCGAGAACTGAAGCTTTCTTT. As protein: CASSQGNSRTEAFF. The chain recombines TRBV7-9 with TRBJ1-1; possibly TRBD1 for D (6 bases). The germline V gene encodes CDR1 SEHNR and CDR2 FQNEAQ (reference sequence). V shed 5 bases and J shed 5 bases, with 15 bases lying between them. The CDR3 runs 14 residues.

V usage is TRBV7-9 and J usage is TRBJ2-1; D might be TRBD1 (7 bases). The CDR3 consists of 17 residues. Deletions cut 1 base from V and 7 bases from J, with 20 bases between. Germline V gives CDR1 SEHNR, CDR2 FQNEAQ (reference sequence). CDR3 residues: CASSLEEGARGGNEQFF. Here the CDR3 DNA reads TGTGCCAGCAGCTTAGAGGAGGGGGCCCGCGGAGGGAATGAGCAGTTCTTC.

This clone appeared a single time. The J gene is TRBJ1-1, the V gene TRBV28; D perhaps matches TRBD1 (6 bases). Germline CDR1 MDHEN, CDR2 SYDVKM. The length of the CDR3 is 16 residues. V lost 3 bases and J 4 bases, leaving 18 bases between the germline ends. This CDR3 is CASSFSFGGGTTEAFF. For the CDR3, the DNA is TGTGCCAGCAGTTTTTCATTTGGAGGGGGGACCACTGAAGCTTTCTTT.

The chain joins TRBV6-6 to TRBJ2-7; 11 bases are a match to TRBD2. Unmatched junction bases numbered 11, after V lost 10 bases and J lost 6 bases. This CDR3 contains 14 residues. The germline gives CDR1 MNHNY, CDR2 SVGAGI (reference sequence). The CDR3 loop reads CATHLAGGRGEQYF. CDR3 DNA sequence: TGTGCCACACATCTAGCGGGAGGTAGGGGCGAGCAGTACTTC.

This clone occurred a few times. The J gene is TRBJ1-2, the V gene TRBV2, with 11 bases lining up with TRBD1. Germline assignment: CDR1 SNHLY and CDR2 FYNNEI. The CDR3 contains 15 residues. V lost 6 bases and J lost 4; bases outside the gene matches: 7. This chain's CDR3 is CASSPDRGRIYGYTF. The CDR3 DNA reads as TGTGCCAGCAGCCCGGACAGGGGGCGCATCTATGGCTACACCTTC.

This chain uses TRBV21-1 with TRBJ2-2; TRBD2 was called by the table and not checked on the DNA. TRBV21-1 is described as a pseudogene. The CDR3 is 21 amino acids. This chain's CDR3 is CASIFYDIGLAGGNNTGELFF. Written as DNA, the CDR3 is TGTGCCAGCATCTTCTACGACATAGGACTAGCGGGAGGTAATAACACCGGGGAGCTGTTTTTT.

This chain links TRBV11-2 with TRBJ2-1, with TRBD2 matching 12 bases. The V segment lost 7 bases and the J segment 4 bases; nucleotides outside the gene matches: 11. From germline, CDR1 is SGHAT and CDR2 FQNNGV. The CDR3 sequence is 17 residues long. Here the CDR3 DNA reads TGTGCCAGCATCTCTAGGACTAGCGGGGAGGTGTACAATGAGCAGTTCTTC. Its translation: CASISRTSGEVYNEQFF.

V and J are TRBV5-1 and TRBJ1-5; D unresolved. Germline loops: CDR1 SGHRS, CDR2 YFSETQ. The V end was cut by 0 bases, the J end by 0 bases, with 10 bases between. This CDR3 spans 16 amino acids. This CDR3 reads CASSLGGSYSNQPQHF. CDR3 DNA sequence: TGCGCCAGCAGCTTGGGAGGCAGCTATAGCAATCAGCCCCAGCATTTT.

This chain joins TRBV30 and TRBJ1-1, with a tentative D call TRBD1 (6 bases). This CDR3 is 13 amino acids long. Germline CDR1 is GTSNPN and CDR2 is SVGIG (reference sequence). V was pared by 3 bases and J by 1 base, with 9 bases between. The DNA of the CDR3 is TGTGCCTGGAGGACAGGCCCGAACACTGAAGCTTTCTTT. Protein: CAWRTGPNTEAFF.

The chain uses TRBV19 and TRBJ2-1; 9 nucleotides line up with TRBD2. Unmatched junction bases numbered 14, after V lost 6 bases and J lost 8 bases. The CDR3 is 16 residues long. CDR1 LNHDA and CDR2 SQIVND come from the germline V gene (reference sequence). CDR3 bases: TGTGCCAGTAGCCAAGGGTGGGCAGGGACTAGCTATGAGCAGTTCTTC. Translated: CASSQGWAGTSYEQFF.

The chain uses TRBV29-1 and TRBJ2-1, with D perhaps matching TRBD1 or TRBD2 (7 bases each). Trimming removed 7 bases at V and 3 bases at J, with 10 bases between. Germline V gene lookup returns CDR1 SQVTM and CDR2 ANQGSEA. CDR3 length equals 12 residues. The CDR3 coding sequence is TGCAGCGCAGGGGGGGGCTACAATGAGCAGTTCTTC. Translated: CSAGGGYNEQFF.

The chain carries TRBV6-5 and TRBJ2-1, with 10 positions matching TRBD2. The trim removed 5 bases at V and 0 bases at J, leaving 1 base unmatched. The length of the CDR3 is 15 residues. Germline assignment: CDR1 MNHEY and CDR2 SVGAGI. DNA of the CDR3: TGTGCCAGCAGTAGCGGGAGGGGCTCCTACAATGAGCAGTTCTTC. Translated, it gives CASSSGRGSYNEQFF.

This clone is medium-sized by share. CDR3 loop: CASSFQSQETQYF. The CDR3 DNA is TGTGCCAGCAGCTTTCAGAGTCAAGAGACCCAGTACTTC. The V and J genes are TRBV5-5 and TRBJ2-5; D remains ambiguous. The V gene's germline CDR1 is SGHKS and CDR2 YYEKEE (reference sequence). V dropped 2 bases and J dropped 2 bases, with 7 bases sitting between them. The CDR3 spans 13 residues.

This clone has a handful of counts. This sequence joins TRBV29-1 and TRBJ1-1; tentatively, D is TRBD1 (6 bases). V lost 6 bases and J 4 bases, leaving 12 bases between the germline ends. Germline lookup yields CDR1 SQVTM and CDR2 ANQGSEA. The CDR3 has 12 amino acids. The CDR3 DNA reads TGCAGCGTATGGGGGCGGAGCACTGAAGCTTTCTTT. This sequence encodes CSVWGRSTEAFF.

The chain uses TRBV11-2 and TRBJ2-5; TRBD1 aligns across 9 bases. The CDR3 runs 15 residues. V was pared by 1 base and J by 0 bases, with 0 bases of the junction left unmatched. Looked up from germline, CDR1 is SGHAT and CDR2 is FQNNGV. The chain's CDR3 is CASSLGDRDQETQYF. The DNA for the CDR3 is TGTGCCAGCAGCTTAGGGGACAGGGACCAAGAGACCCAGTACTTC.

The chain uses TRBV29-1 and TRBJ1-2; weak D call: TRBD1 (5 bases). Deletions cut 4 bases from V and 7 bases from J, with 19 bases between. CDR1 and CDR2 (germline): SQVTM, ANQGSEA. This CDR3 spans 14 amino acids. CDR3 sequence (DNA): TGCAGCGTTGGTTCCGGGTTCAACGGGGGTGGCTACACCTTC. Translated, it gives CSVGSGFNGGGYTF.

The chain recombines TRBV5-1 with TRBJ2-3, with a weak D call TRBD2 (5 bases). CDR1 and CDR2 (germline): SGHRS, YFSETQ. V was shortened by 1 base and J by 1 base, with 7 bases between the two germline ends. The length of the CDR3 is 14 residues. The CDR3 coding sequence is TGCGCCAGCAGCTTGATGCGGGGCACAGATACGCAGTATTTT. Protein sequence: CASSLMRGTDTQYF.

This clone was counted a few times. The chain has TRBV18 and TRBJ2-4; D perhaps matches TRBD1 (5 bases). Trimming cost V 4 bases and J 7 bases, with 5 bases left between them. The CDR3 is made up of 11 amino acids. Per the germline V gene, CDR1 is KGHSH and CDR2 is LQKENI. CDR3 sequence (DNA): TGTGCCAGCTCACAGGGGAACATTCAGTACTTC. It translates to CASSQGNIQYF.

This clone was picked up a small number of times. The chain couples TRBV27 to TRBJ2-7; 10 nucleotides match TRBD2. This CDR3 contains 16 residues. Germline CDR1 MNHEY, CDR2 SMNVEV (reference sequence). J lost 6 bases, V lost 4 bases, and 12 bases had no gene match. As DNA, the CDR3 is TGTGCCAGCAGTTGGGGGCGGAGCGGGAGGGCCTCCGAGCAGTACTTC. Translation gives CASSWGRSGRASEQYF.

This chain connects TRBV7-9 to TRBJ1-2; 7 bases fit TRBD1. CDR1 and CDR2 from the germline V gene are SEHNR and FQNEAQ (reference sequence). The CDR3 runs 14 residues. Unmatched junction bases numbered 7, after V lost 5 bases and J lost 4 bases. The CDR3 loop is CASSPPRTGYGYTF. DNA for the CDR3: TGTGCCAGCAGCCCTCCGAGGACAGGCTATGGCTACACCTTC.

Only a few counts were recorded for this clone. The genes are TRBV6-6 and TRBJ2-7, with 7 bases fitting TRBD2. Germline loops: CDR1 MNHNY, CDR2 SVGAGI (reference sequence). The length of the CDR3 is 16 residues. After removal of 4 bases from V and 2 bases from J, the junction contained 11 bases not matched to a gene. CDR3 in DNA: TGTGCCAGCAGTTCCGGACTAGTTTCAAAACCCTACGAGCAGTACTTC. Translated, it gives CASSSGLVSKPYEQYF.

The sample holds a few counts of this clone. The chain employs TRBV5-1 and TRBJ2-5, with unresolved D. There are 13 residues in the CDR3. Germline CDR1 and CDR2: SGHRS and YFSETQ. Trimming cost V 0 bases and J 2 bases, with 5 bases left between them. CDR3 DNA sequence: TGCGCCAGCAGCTTGGCCCCGCAAGAGACCCAGTACTTC. Its translation is CASSLAPQETQYF.

The chain carries TRBV5-6 and TRBJ2-5; possibly TRBD1 for D (6 bases). Between the trimmed V and J ends, which lost 1 base and 7 bases, there was a span of 14 bases. The CDR3 loop spans 14 amino acids. The V gene's germline CDR1 is SGHDT and CDR2 YYEEEE. CDR3 residues: CASSLRAGEGTQYF. CDR3 coding DNA: TGTGCCAGCAGCTTGCGGGCAGGGGAAGGGACCCAGTACTTC.

The chain carries TRBV5-1 and TRBJ2-7; D is perhaps TRBD2 (6 bases). V lost 4 bases and J 8 bases, leaving 16 bases between the germline ends. The CDR3 is made up of 13 amino acids. Looked up from germline, CDR1 is SGHRS and CDR2 is YFSETQ. The CDR3 region has the DNA TGCGCCAGCAGCCCTGGAGGGGCTACCAAGCAGTACTTC. Protein: CASSPGGATKQYF.

There are a few counts of this clone. J is TRBJ2-2 and V is TRBV18, with D uncertain. In germline, CDR1 is KGHSH, CDR2 LQKENI. The ends were cut back, 1 base at V and 3 bases at J, with 3 bases in the middle. The CDR3 loop spans 13 amino acids. In nucleotides, the CDR3 is TGTGCCAGCTCACCACGTGACACCGGGGAGCTGTTTTTT. Translated: CASSPRDTGELFF.